The 28 T cell receptor beta chains below come from one sample, sequenced in a study of post-analysis software for immune sequencing data. Whole-study findings and limits: The study found TRBV5-6, TRBV5-1 and TRBV20-1 among roughly 5 TRBV segments more frequent in patients than controls.

cDNA libraries for TCR beta contained unique molecular identifiers. TCRdb fed the PCR reads into MiXCR, producing one record per CDR3 protein. The sample has approximately 660,000 distinct CDR3 sequences, over 45% seen once. These receptors' antigens are unknown. Sequencing was performed on blood. Receptors were obtained from a girl aged 2-10 years with multiple sclerosis.

CDR3 amino acids: CASKEARVAGNSYNEQFF. The CDR3 DNA sequence: TGTGCCAGCAAGGAGGCGAGAGTAGCGGGGAACTCCTACAATGAGCAGTTCTTC. J is TRBJ2-1 and V is TRBV12-3 or TRBV12-4, with 8 bases that match TRBD2. V trimming: 7 bases; J trimming: 0 bases; junction bases outside the gene matches: 14. The CDR3 length is 18 residues.

This chain connects TRBV5-1 to TRBJ2-7, with a tentative D call TRBD1 (6 bases). V gave up 0 bases and J gave up 7 bases, with 14 bases separating them. The germline gives CDR1 SGHRS, CDR2 YFSETQ. The CDR3 is 14 amino acids. This CDR3 reads CASSLERGTAEQYF. The CDR3 DNA sequence: TGCGCCAGCAGCTTGGAGAGGGGGACGGCGGAGCAGTACTTC.

V is TRBV12-3 or TRBV12-4 and J is TRBJ2-5; TRBD2 matches 8 bases. Trimming cost V 1 base and J 5 bases; bases outside gene matches: 6. The CDR3 has 15 residues. CDR3 region: CASSLELAAVETQYF. The CDR3 nucleotides read TGTGCCAGCAGTTTAGAACTAGCGGCGGTGGAGACCCAGTACTTC.

CDR3: CASSQGPGQGGNEQFF. CDR3 bases: TGTGCCAGCAGCCAAGGCCCCGGACAGGGCGGGAATGAGCAGTTCTTC. The chain recombines TRBV7-2 with TRBJ2-1; 8 bases match TRBD1. Trimming at V came to 5 bases and at J to 7 bases, leaving 13 bases not matched to a gene. The CDR3 runs to 16 residues. From germline, CDR1 is SGHTA and CDR2 FQGNSA. Variable domain in full (rest from reference TRBV7-2 and TRBJ2-1): GAGVSQSPSNKVTEKGKDVELRCDPISGHTALYWYRQSLGQGLEFLIYFQGNSAPDKSGLPSDRFSAERTGGSVSTLTIQRTQQEDSAVYLCASSQGPGQGGNEQFFGPGTRLTVL.

V usage is TRBV30 and J usage is TRBJ2-7; 12 bases match TRBD2. With the DNA end fitting TRBJ2-5 better, the J assignment may be wrong. This CDR3 has 16 amino acids. CDR1 and CDR2 (germline): GTSNPN, SVGIG (reference sequence). In DNA, the CDR3 is TGTGCCTGGAGTCCCACTTCTAGCGGGAGGGCCGGGACCCAGTACTTC. This gives the protein CAWSPTSSGRAGTQYF.

The CDR3 is CSARAGERQYF. The CDR3 coding sequence is TGCAGTGCTAGAGCGGGCGAGAGACAGTACTTC. V is TRBV20-1 and J is TRBJ2-7; D not resolved. Germline CDR1 reads DFQATT; CDR2 reads SNEGSKA (reference sequence). V was cut by 1 base and J by 10 bases, with 11 bases left in between. The CDR3 is 11 residues long.

This rearrangement joins TRBV5-1 to TRBJ2-1, with D unclear. V lost 0 bases to trimming and J lost 7 bases, with 11 bases between them. Germline lookup yields CDR1 SGHRS and CDR2 YFSETQ. The CDR3 spans 14 residues. CDR3 loop: CASSLEVTGNEQFF. Here the CDR3 DNA reads TGCGCCAGCAGCTTGGAAGTGACTGGGAATGAGCAGTTCTTC.

This clonotype has just a few counts. The rearrangement joins TRBV7-8 to TRBJ2-1; possibly TRBD1 or TRBD2 for D (5 bases each). The CDR3 runs to 19 residues. The germline V and J ends were trimmed by 0 bases and 5 bases, with 23 bases remaining between them. Germline assignment: CDR1 SGHVS and CDR2 FQNEAQ. The DNA for the CDR3 is TGTGCCAGCAGCTTAGCTTCCCTCCGGGGACGTGAGGGGAACAATGAGCAGTTCTTC. Translated, it gives CASSLASLRGREGNNEQFF. Full variable domain (missing parts from reference TRBV7-8 and TRBJ2-1): GAGVSQSPRYKVAKRGQDVALRCDPISGHVSLFWYQQALGQGPEFLTYFQNEAQLDKSGLPSDRFFAERPEGSVSTLKIQRTQQEDSAVYLCASSLASLRGREGNNEQFFGPGTRLTVL.

CDR3 sequence: CASSKGATKDTQYF. CDR3 DNA sequence: TGTGCCAGCAGCAAAGGGGCTACGAAAGATACGCAGTATTTT. The chain couples TRBV21-1 to TRBJ2-3. TRBV21-1 is described as a pseudogene. The CDR3 contains 14 residues.

This chain connects TRBV20-1 to TRBJ2-5; weak D call: TRBD2 (6 bases). Trimming pared 0 bases from V and 1 base from J, leaving 9 bases between. The CDR3 sequence is 14 residues long. Germline assignment: CDR1 DFQATT and CDR2 SNEGSKA (reference sequence). The CDR3: CSAREGDFQETQYF. The CDR3 DNA reads as TGCAGTGCTAGAGAGGGGGACTTCCAAGAGACCCAGTACTTC.

CDR3: CASSSSPTDTQYF. CDR3 DNA: TGTGCCAGCAGTTCTAGCCCCACAGATACGCAGTATTTT. This chain connects TRBV27 to TRBJ2-3; maybe TRBD2 (5 bases). CDR1 and CDR2 from the germline V gene are MNHEY and SMNVEV (reference sequence). The CDR3 contains 13 residues. The V end was cut by 4 bases, the J end by 2 bases, with 7 bases between.

J is TRBJ2-1 and V is TRBV7-2; D remains ambiguous. The CDR3 has 13 residues. V was cut by 4 bases and J by 8 bases, with 12 bases left in between. Germline lookup yields CDR1 SGHTA and CDR2 FQGNSA. CDR3 DNA: TGTGCCAGCAGCTCCCCTCGTGAGGATGAGCAGTTCTTC. This gives the protein CASSSPREDEQFF.

The V and J genes are TRBV9 and TRBJ2-3; D not certain. The CDR3 spans 14 residues. The germline V and J ends were trimmed by 4 bases and 4 bases, with 13 bases remaining between them. Looked up from germline, CDR1 is SGDLS and CDR2 is YYNGEE. This CDR3 is CASSPSPDADTQYF. The DNA of the CDR3 is TGTGCCAGCAGCCCTTCTCCGGACGCAGATACGCAGTATTTT.

The chain uses TRBV7-9 and TRBJ2-4, with D possibly matching TRBD2 (6 bases). This CDR3 is built from 16 residues. Germline V gene data show CDR1 as SEHNR and CDR2 as FQNEAQ (reference sequence). V shed 5 bases and J shed 7 bases, with 21 bases lying between them. CDR3 coding DNA: TGTGCCAGCAGCCACCCAGCCGGGACTGATGTTAACATTCAGTACTTC. It translates to CASSHPAGTDVNIQYF.

This chain joins TRBV7-9 and TRBJ2-3; 7 positions match TRBD2. V lost 6 bases and J lost 3; bases outside the gene matches: 12. The CDR3 sequence is 16 residues long. CDR1 SEHNR and CDR2 FQNEAQ come from the germline V gene (reference sequence). The CDR3 sequence is CASRIKRGDLTDTQYF. In DNA, the CDR3 is TGTGCCAGCAGGATTAAACGGGGGGACTTAACAGATACGCAGTATTTT.

The V call is TRBV4-3, the J call TRBJ1-1; TRBD1 might be the D (5 bases). The CDR3 is 11 residues long. CDR1 and CDR2 (germline): LGHNA, YSLEER. V lost 2 bases to trimming and J lost 7 bases, with 5 bases between them. CDR3 nucleotide sequence: TGCGCCAGCAGCCAAACAGGTGAAGCTTTCTTT. It yields the protein CASSQTGEAFF.

The chain carries TRBV20-1 and TRBJ2-3, with no clear D. The V and J ends lost 1 base and 5 bases respectively, with 13 bases between them. The CDR3 extends over 14 amino acids. CDR1 and CDR2 from the germline V gene are DFQATT and SNEGSKA (reference sequence). CDR3 nucleotides: TGCAGTGCTAGAGGGGCTAGGAACAGAGATACGCAGTATTTT. Translating gives CSARGARNRDTQYF.

This clonotype has just a few counts. This chain links TRBV4-2 with TRBJ2-5, with D tentatively TRBD2 (6 bases). Deletions cut 2 bases from V and 5 bases from J, with 18 bases between. The CDR3 has 16 amino acids. CDR1 is LGHNA and CDR2 is YNFKEQ in the germline V gene. The CDR3 DNA is TGTGCCAGCAGCCAACTTAGTATCGGGAGCGGTGAGACCCAGTACTTC. It is translated as CASSQLSIGSGETQYF.

The CDR3: CASSTDREGKLFF. The CDR3 DNA follows: TGTGCCAGCAGCACAGACAGGGAGGGCAAACTGTTTTTT. The chain couples TRBV7-2 to TRBJ1-4; 7 bases match TRBD1. V dropped 5 bases and J dropped 11; count of bases not matched to a gene: 8. The germline V gene has CDR1 SGHTA and CDR2 FQGNSA. The CDR3 covers 13 residues.

The rearrangement uses TRBV10-3 and TRBJ2-1, with 8 bases that match TRBD1. With V trimmed by 6 bases and J by 2 bases, 9 bases remained unmatched. This CDR3 spans 16 amino acids. From germline, CDR1 is ENHRY and CDR2 SYGVKD. Here the CDR3 DNA reads TGTGCCATCAGGCCGACAGGGGTCGGTGCCTACAATGAGCAGTTCTTC. It translates to CAIRPTGVGAYNEQFF.

This clonotype has just one count. The chain employs TRBV7-2 and TRBJ1-1, with D possibly being TRBD1 (5 bases). The germline V gene has CDR1 SGHTA and CDR2 FQGNSA. V lost 5 bases and J lost 8, with 15 bases in between. This CDR3 is built from 13 residues. CDR3 sequence (DNA): TGTGCCAGCAGCGCCGGGACCTCGCGGGAAGCTTTCTTT. The encoded protein is CASSAGTSREAFF.

The chain recombines TRBV3-1 with TRBJ2-1; 9 bases are shared with TRBD2. Looked up from germline, CDR1 is LGHDT and CDR2 is YNNKEL (reference sequence). With 8 bases clipped from V and 5 bases from J, the junction kept 7 bases outside the gene matches. The CDR3 covers 14 residues. The CDR3 spells CASAKLAGHNEQFF. CDR3 DNA sequence: TGTGCCAGCGCCAAACTAGCGGGTCACAATGAGCAGTTCTTC.

This clonotype was seen a handful of times. The chain uses TRBV6-2 or TRBV6-3 and TRBJ2-3; 12 bases fit TRBD2. V trimming: 4 bases; J trimming: 4 bases; junction bases outside the gene matches: 15. CDR1 and CDR2 from the germline V gene are MNHEY and SVGEGT. This CDR3 has 19 residues. CDR3 region: CASSSIKPTSGSSADTQYF. The CDR3 coding sequence is TGTGCCAGCAGTTCTATCAAGCCGACTAGCGGGAGTTCGGCAGATACGCAGTATTTT.

The chain employs TRBV20-1 and TRBJ2-7; D uncertain. The CDR3 has 11 amino acids. The ends were cut back, 6 bases at V and 3 bases at J, with 9 bases in the middle. The germline V gene has CDR1 DFQATT and CDR2 SNEGSKA (reference sequence). In nucleotides, the CDR3 is TGCAGTGCCCCAACCTTCTACGAGCAGTACTTC. It yields the protein CSAPTFYEQYF.

The V and J genes are TRBV7-9 and TRBJ2-7; D is ambiguous. V was cut by 3 bases and J by 0 bases, with 12 bases left in between. This CDR3 spans 15 amino acids. Germline V gene sequence: CDR1 SEHNR, CDR2 FQNEAQ (reference sequence). Written as DNA, the CDR3 is TGTGCCAGCAGCTTTTGGTCGCCGAGCTCCTACGAGCAGTACTTC. It is translated as CASSFWSPSSYEQYF.

The rearrangement links TRBV25-1 to TRBJ2-1; D is unresolved. With 6 bases removed from V and 6 bases from J, the gap between germline ends came to 3 bases. Germline assignment: CDR1 MGHDK and CDR2 SYGVNS. This CDR3 region has 10 residues. The CDR3: CASRSNEQFF. The CDR3 DNA sequence: TGTGCCAGCAGAAGCAATGAGCAGTTCTTC. The whole variable domain, remainder taken from reference TRBV25-1 and TRBJ2-1, is EADIYQTPRYLVIGTGKKITLECSQTMGHDKMYWYQQDPGMELHLIHYSYGVNSTEKGDLSSESTVSRIRTEHFPLTLESARPSHTSQYLCASRSNEQFFGPGTRLTVL.

The chain has TRBV4-2 and TRBJ2-2; 9 nucleotides line up with TRBD1. With 3 bases clipped from V and 6 bases from J, the junction kept 11 bases outside the gene matches. The CDR3 runs to 17 residues. Per the germline V gene, CDR1 is LGHNA and CDR2 is YNFKEQ. The CDR3 protein is CASSHEGQGSLAGELFF. In DNA form, the CDR3 reads TGTGCCAGCAGCCACGAGGGACAGGGATCTTTGGCCGGGGAGCTGTTTTTT.

The rearrangement links TRBV27 to TRBJ1-1; D possibly corresponds to TRBD1 (5 bases). The germline CDR1 and CDR2 sequences are MNHEY and SMNVEV (reference sequence). V was trimmed by 8 bases and J by 0 bases, leaving 22 bases between them. The CDR3 runs 17 residues. CDR3 sequence: CASLPTGLRYMNTEAFF. In DNA form, the CDR3 reads TGTGCCAGCCTTCCCACAGGACTACGTTATATGAACACTGAAGCTTTCTTT.